A selection of T cell receptor beta chains follows, all from one sample in a study of molecular identifiers for immune sequencing clone quantification. TCRdb called the PCR reads again in MiXCR, with one record for every CDR3 protein. This sample has just under 650,000 distinct CDR3 sequences, with less than 20% found just once. The sequencing input was naive CD8+ T cells from blood, with Jurkat cell RNA spiked in. Source of these receptors: a human donor in good health. Some libraries in this study had Jurkat cell RNA spiked in. Both conserved end residues are part of each CDR3. D genes are given only for firm matches. Clone sizes are given selectively: once, few, many, or a class where the clone is expanded.

CDR3 DNA: TGCAGCTTGTCCGGCACTAGCGGGGTAGTGTCCTACGAGCAGTACTTC
CDR3 protein: CSLSGTSGVVSYEQYF
V gene: TRBV29-1
clone size: many
J gene: TRBJ2-7
D gene: TRBD2

CDR3 DNA: TGTGCCAGCAGTTTAGGGGCAGGGGGCCTCTACGAGCAGTACTTC
CDR3 protein: CASSLGAGGLYEQYF
V gene: TRBV28
clone size: many
J gene: TRBJ2-7
D gene: TRBD1

CDR3 DNA: TGTGCCAGCAGCTTAGCCCGACAGCCAGGCGTAAACATTCAGTACTTC
CDR3 protein: CASSLARQPGVNIQYF
V gene: TRBV7-9
clone size: many
J gene: TRBJ2-4
D gene: -

CDR3 DNA: TGTGCCAGCAGGCTGGGCAGGGACAATCAGCCCCAGCATTTT
CDR3 protein: CASRLGRDNQPQHF
V gene: TRBV21-1
clone size: many
J gene: TRBJ1-5
D gene: -

CDR3 DNA: TGTGCCAGCAGTGACCTGGTGGCAGATACTAGCACAGATACGCAGTATTTT
CDR3 protein: CASSDLVADTSTDTQYF
V gene: TRBV2
clone size: few
J gene: TRBJ2-3
D gene: -

CDR3 DNA: TGTGCCAGCAGTCCTACCGGGACAGACCCCTATGGCTACACCTTC
CDR3 protein: CASSPTGTDPYGYTF
V gene: TRBV6-5
clone size: -
J gene: TRBJ1-2
D gene: TRBD1

CDR3 DNA: TGTGCCAGCAGTTTATGGTCAGGGGGAGGGAGCTCCTACAATGAGCAGTTCTTC
CDR3 protein: CASSLWSGGGSSYNEQFF
V gene: TRBV28
clone size: -
J gene: TRBJ2-1
D gene: -

CDR3 DNA: TGTGCCAGCAGCCCCGTTGGGGCCAGCTCCTACAATGAGCAGTTCTTC
CDR3 protein: CASSPVGASSYNEQFF
V gene: TRBV11-2
clone size: many
J gene: TRBJ2-1
D gene: -

CDR3 DNA: TGTGCCAGCAGTGCCGGGGCCCCCGACGAGCAGTACTTC
CDR3 protein: CASSAGAPDEQYF
V gene: TRBV12-3/TRBV12-4
clone size: many
J gene: TRBJ2-7
D gene: -

CDR3 DNA: TGTGCCAGCCGCTCAATGGGGAACACTGAAGCTTTCTTT
CDR3 protein: CASRSMGNTEAFF
V gene: TRBV19
clone size: many
J gene: TRBJ1-1
D gene: -

CDR3 DNA: TGTGCCAGCAGTACCAGGGGAGCGGATCAGCCCCAGCATTTT
CDR3 protein: CASSTRGADQPQHF
V gene: TRBV27
clone size: -
J gene: TRBJ1-5
D gene: -

CDR3 DNA: TGCGCCAGCAGCTTGCGCCGGGGGGCCACTGAAGCTTTCTTT
CDR3 protein: CASSLRRGATEAFF
V gene: TRBV5-1
clone size: many
J gene: TRBJ1-1
D gene: -

CDR3 DNA: TGCAGTGCTGGACAGGGGGTACCCAAAAACATTCAGTACTTC
CDR3 protein: CSAGQGVPKNIQYF
V gene: TRBV20-1
clone size: many
J gene: TRBJ2-4
D gene: TRBD1

CDR3 DNA: TGTGCCAGCAGCGCTACCGGGACAGGGGTGGACGAGCAGTACTTC
CDR3 protein: CASSATGTGVDEQYF
V gene: TRBV9
clone size: -
J gene: TRBJ2-7
D gene: TRBD1

CDR3 DNA: TGTGCCAGCAGTGGACTGACCTTGAACACCGGGGAGCTGTTTTTT
CDR3 protein: CASSGLTLNTGELFF
V gene: TRBV6-1
clone size: many
J gene: TRBJ2-2
D gene: -

CDR3 DNA: TGTGCCAGCAGCCCACCGGGACTAGCATCCCACGAGCAGTACTTC
CDR3 protein: CASSPPGLASHEQYF
V gene: TRBV11-2
clone size: many
J gene: TRBJ2-7
D gene: TRBD2

CDR3 DNA: TGTGCCAGCAGTTACTCGGACAGCTCCTGCGAGCAGTACTTC
CDR3 protein: CASSYSDSSCEQYF
V gene: TRBV6-5
clone size: -
J gene: TRBJ2-7
D gene: -

CDR3 DNA: TGCGCCAGCAGCCTGGGGGCGCAATCTGAAGCTTTCTTT
CDR3 protein: CASSLGAQSEAFF
V gene: TRBV4-3
clone size: -
J gene: TRBJ1-1
D gene: -

CDR3 DNA: TGTGCCAGTAGTAGGAGGGACAGGTTGCCTGAAGCTTTCTTT
CDR3 protein: CASSRRDRLPEAFF
V gene: TRBV19
clone size: -
J gene: TRBJ1-1
D gene: TRBD1

CDR3 DNA: TGTGCCAGCAGCTTGTCCCTTTCGCGTCAGGGGTCAAGTGAGCAGTTCTTC
CDR3 protein: CASSLSLSRQGSSEQFF
V gene: TRBV7-9
clone size: -
J gene: TRBJ2-1
D gene: -

CDR3 DNA: TGCGCCAGCTTTCCCGGGACAGGGAGCACTGAAGCTTTCTTT
CDR3 protein: CASFPGTGSTEAFF
V gene: TRBV5-1
clone size: few
J gene: TRBJ1-1
D gene: TRBD1

CDR3 DNA: TGCAGCGTGGGGACAGCCTACGAGCAGTACTTC
CDR3 protein: CSVGTAYEQYF
V gene: TRBV29-1
clone size: many
J gene: TRBJ2-7
D gene: TRBD1

CDR3 DNA: TGTGCCAGCAGTTACCCGGGCGCTGAAGCTTTCTTT
CDR3 protein: CASSYPGAEAFF
V gene: TRBV25-1
clone size: many
J gene: TRBJ1-1
D gene: -

CDR3 DNA: TGTGCCAGCACCCACTCTGGGACAGGGTATCAGCCCCAGCATTTT
CDR3 protein: CASTHSGTGYQPQHF
V gene: TRBV12-3/TRBV12-4
clone size: many
J gene: TRBJ1-5
D gene: TRBD1

CDR3 DNA: TGTGCCAGCAGTTGGGACAGGGGGCTCGCTGCCAATCAGCCCCAGCATTTT
CDR3 protein: CASSWDRGLAANQPQHF
V gene: TRBV28
clone size: many
J gene: TRBJ1-5
D gene: TRBD1